There are a few counts of the clone carrying this TCR beta chain. Its target is not known. This specimen comes from a study of blood T cells in healthy people across ages. Points from the study as a whole: Among T cells, TCR beta diversity per million cells dropped roughly linearly as age rose.

Each sample used at least 6 million PBMCs. Trimming took off 7 bases at V and 0 bases at J, with 10 bases between the two ends. The germline V gene encodes CDR1 MNHEY and CDR2 SVGEGT. This CDR3 is built from 13 residues. Primed by a sample-barcoded 5' primer and a J-beta primer mix, a second PCR proceeded for about 6 to 11 cycles. A template-switch adaptor with 12 random nucleotides tagged each cDNA molecule. TCRdb recomputed calls from the 5' RACE reads with MiXCR, one row per CDR3 protein. The sample shows 1.4 million or so distinct CDR3 sequences, approximately 43% of them seen only once. The chain joins TRBV6-2 or TRBV6-3 to TRBJ2-7, with a weak D call TRBD1 (6 bases). The sequence was obtained from a woman aged 18-29 years in good health. Sample: blood. The CDR3 loop is CASKPDSSYEQYF. DNA of the CDR3: TGTGCCAGCAAACCGGACAGCTCCTACGAGCAGTACTTC.